The 10 T cell receptor beta chains below come from one sample, sequenced in a study of blood T cell repertoires in COVID-19. Assay: immunoSEQ multiplex PCR; the TCRdb copy retains only in-frame clones and omits some. The sample carries under 300,000 clones, roughly 82% recorded once. Sample: peripheral blood. These receptor sequences come from a man at least 80 years old with acute or convalescent COVID-19.

The chain recombines TRBV5-5 with TRBJ1-2; D not certain. The ends were cut back, 0 bases at V and 4 bases at J, with 13 bases in the middle. Germline V gene data show CDR1 as SGHKS and CDR2 as YYEKEE (reference sequence). This CDR3 has 15 amino acids. The DNA of the CDR3 is TGTGCCAGCAGCTTGGAAGAGGATGACCGCTATGGCTACACCTTC. Its protein is CASSLEEDDRYGYTF.

This clone appeared once. As DNA, the CDR3 is TGTGCCAGCTCACCAAATAAGGAGCAGCCCCAGCATTTT. Its translation is CASSPNKEQPQHF. This chain joins TRBV18 and TRBJ1-5; D is unclear. CDR1 is KGHSH, CDR2 LQKENI, per germline. The CDR3 runs 13 residues. The V gene lost 2 bases and the J gene lost 7 bases, with 9 bases spanning the gap.

This clone appeared once. This sequence joins TRBV5-1 and TRBJ2-5, with 11 bases matching TRBD2. Per the germline V gene, CDR1 is SGHRS and CDR2 is YFSETQ. Trimming took 3 bases from V and 3 from J; bases not matched to a gene: 4. The CDR3 has 15 residues. CDR3 nucleotides: TGCGCCAGCAGCTCCGGGACTAGCGGAGAAGAGACCCAGTACTTC. This translates into CASSSGTSGEETQYF.

This chain uses TRBV18 with TRBJ2-6, with D unresolved. V shed 3 bases and J shed 0 bases, with 3 bases lying between them. Per the germline V gene, CDR1 is KGHSH and CDR2 is LQKENI. The CDR3 length is 14 residues. The CDR3 region has the DNA TGTGCCAGCTCACCGAGCTCTGGGGCCAACGTCCTGACTTTC. Residues: CASSPSSGANVLTF.

J is TRBJ2-6 and V is TRBV7-2; no clear D gene. Trimming left V 1 base short and J 0 bases short, with 7 bases between. The CDR3 loop spans 16 amino acids. Germline V lookup: CDR1 SGHTA, CDR2 FQGNSA. CDR3 DNA: TGTGCCAGCAGCTTAGGTGGCGGCTCTGGGGCCAACGTCCTGACTTTC. Translated, it gives CASSLGGGSGANVLTF.

V usage is TRBV14 and J usage is TRBJ2-1; TRBD2 matches at 15 bases. V trimming: 0 bases; J trimming: 7 bases; junction bases outside the gene matches: 13. CDR3 length equals 20 residues. Germline CDR1 and CDR2: SGHDN and FVKESK. Written as DNA, the CDR3 is TGTGCCAGCAGCCAAGATCGCGCGGGGACTAGCGGGAGGATGGGGAATGAGCAGTTCTTC. Protein sequence: CASSQDRAGTSGRMGNEQFF.

The chain links TRBV28 to TRBJ2-5; D remains ambiguous. The ends were cut back, 5 bases at V and 2 bases at J, with 12 bases in the middle. This CDR3 is built from 14 residues. Germline V gene sequence: CDR1 MDHEN, CDR2 SYDVKM. CDR3 nucleotides: TGTGCCAGCAGTCTCTCCGGTGAACAAGAGACCCAGTACTTC. Protein: CASSLSGEQETQYF.

This chain uses TRBV6-2 or TRBV6-3 with TRBJ2-5; possible D gene TRBD1, 5 bases. The CDR3 is 14 residues long. V gave up 5 bases and J gave up 1 base, with 11 bases separating them. Germline V lookup: CDR1 MNHEY, CDR2 SVGEGT. The CDR3: CASSRTPLQETQYF. The CDR3 nucleotides are TGTGCCAGCAGTCGGACACCGCTCCAAGAGACCCAGTACTTC.

In regard to this clone: The sample holds other DNA sequences that translate to the same CDR3. The chain employs TRBV5-6 and TRBJ2-7; D ambiguous. The CDR3 consists of 12 residues. V was trimmed by 2 bases and J by 2 bases, leaving 5 bases between them. Germline loops: CDR1 SGHDT, CDR2 YYEEEE. The chain's CDR3 is CASSFSTYEQYF. The CDR3 DNA follows: TGTGCCAGCAGCTTTAGTACCTACGAGCAGTACTTC. Together with reference TRBV5-6 and TRBJ2-7, the CDR3 gives the full variable domain: DAGVTQSPTHLIKTRGQQVTLRCSPKSGHDTVSWYQQALGQGPQFIFQYYEEEERQRGNFPDRFSGHQFPNYSSELNVNALLLGDSALYLCASSFSTYEQYFGPGTRLTVT.

This chain connects TRBV6-5 to TRBJ1-2; D is unresolved. This CDR3 contains 15 residues. Germline values: CDR1 MNHEY, CDR2 SVGAGI. Trimming pared 6 bases from V and 0 bases from J, leaving 14 bases between. The CDR3 region has the DNA TGTGCCAGCAGCCTTCATGAAGGAGCTAACTATGGCTACACCTTC. Protein product: CASSLHEGANYGYTF.